A single sample gave rise to the 30 T cell receptor beta chains below, sequenced in a study of glioma-infiltrating T cells after dendritic cell vaccination (dated by TCRdb to about 2016). The method was the immunoSEQ multiplex PCR assay. Held by TCRdb, this immuneACCESS table contains in-frame sequences only and omits some clones. Under half of the omission traces to an unresolved V gene where checked; the cause of the rest is unknown. Within this sample are fewer than 35,000 clones, with over 90% of them counted one time only. Of the sample, 2.2% falls within the top ten clones. This specimen consisted of blood, obtained before dendritic cell vaccination. The source of these receptors is a human donor with glioblastoma.

The CDR3 nucleotides are TGTGCCATCACCCCGGGACTAGCGGGGGGGCAGCAGTTCTTC. It translates to CAITPGLAGGQQFF. V is TRBV10-3 and J is TRBJ2-1, with 16 bases that match TRBD2. Looked up from germline, CDR1 is ENHRY and CDR2 is SYGVKD. The CDR3 is made up of 14 amino acids. V gave up 7 bases and J gave up 11 bases; unmatched junction bases: 5.

This clone was detected once. The chain joins TRBV5-1 to TRBJ1-5, with 7 positions matching TRBD1. Germline V lookup: CDR1 SGHRS, CDR2 YFSETQ. The CDR3 has 15 residues. With 0 bases clipped from V and 3 bases from J, the junction kept 3 bases outside the gene matches. As DNA, the CDR3 is TGCGCCAGCAGCTTGGGCGGACAGGCCAATCAGCCCCAGCATTTT. Translated: CASSLGGQANQPQHF.

The J gene is TRBJ2-5, the V gene TRBV7-2; 8 bases line up with TRBD2. Germline V lookup: CDR1 SGHTA, CDR2 FQGNSA. The CDR3 has 18 amino acids. The V and J ends lost 0 bases and 3 bases, in that order; junction bases with no gene match: 12. The CDR3 loop is CASSLAGGWRGEKETQYF. Here the CDR3 DNA reads TGTGCCAGCAGCTTAGCTGGGGGTTGGCGGGGGGAGAAAGAGACCCAGTACTTC. The full variable domain, with the rest looked up from reference TRBV7-2 and TRBJ2-5, is GAGVSQSPSNKVTEKGKDVELRCDPISGHTALYWYRQSLGQGLEFLIYFQGNSAPDKSGLPSDRFSAERTGGSVSTLTIQRTQQEDSAVYLCASSLAGGWRGEKETQYFGPGTRLLVL.

J is TRBJ1-2 and V is TRBV2, with a weak D call TRBD1 (5 bases). Between the trimmed V and J ends, which lost 6 bases and 5 bases, there was a span of 10 bases. The CDR3 contains 12 residues. Germline V gives CDR1 SNHLY, CDR2 FYNNEI. The CDR3 region is CASRREGYGYTF. CDR3 in DNA: TGTGCCAGCAGGAGGGAGGGGTATGGCTACACCTTC. The full variable domain, its missing parts supplied by reference TRBV2 and TRBJ1-2, is EPEVTQTPSHQVTQMGQEVILRCVPISNHLYFYWYRQILGQKVEFLVSFYNNEISEKSEIFDDQFSVERPDGSNFTLKIRSTKLEDSAMYFCASRREGYGYTFGSGTRLTVV.

This clone has just one count. The chain recombines TRBV5-8 with TRBJ2-3, with 7 positions matching TRBD1. The V and J ends lost 6 bases and 0 bases, in that order; junction bases with no gene match: 7. The CDR3 runs 15 residues. In germline, CDR1 is SGHTS, CDR2 YDEGEE. As DNA, the CDR3 is TGTGCCAGCAACAAGGGACAGCTTAGCACAGATACGCAGTATTTT. It encodes CASNKGQLSTDTQYF.

In its sample, this clone was seen once. This chain connects TRBV15 to TRBJ1-3; no clear D. The length of the CDR3 is 14 residues. The V gene's germline CDR1 is LNHNV and CDR2 YYDKDF (reference sequence). The V gene lost 6 bases and the J gene lost 0 bases, with 9 bases spanning the gap. The CDR3 nucleotides are TGTGCCACCAGGGCCTGGGCCTCTGGAAACACCATATATTTT. This sequence encodes CATRAWASGNTIYF.

The rearrangement uses TRBV15 and TRBJ2-7, with D perhaps matching TRBD2 (5 bases). Trimming shortened V by 0 bases and J by 0 bases, and 9 bases separated the two germline ends. Per the germline V gene, CDR1 is LNHNV and CDR2 is YYDKDF (reference sequence). The CDR3 spans 15 residues. The CDR3 DNA sequence: TGTGCCACCAGCAGAGATATAGCGAGCTCCTACGAGCAGTACTTC. Protein sequence: CATSRDIASSYEQYF.

This chain connects TRBV4-1 to TRBJ2-2; TRBD1 might be the D (5 bases). The CDR3 spans 13 residues. Germline V gene sequence: CDR1 MGHRA, CDR2 YSYEKL. The ends were cut back, 2 bases at V and 9 bases at J, with 10 bases in the middle. The CDR3 sequence is CASSQPQGRELFF. Here the CDR3 DNA reads TGCGCCAGCAGCCAACCCCAGGGCCGGGAGCTGTTTTTT.

This chain uses TRBV5-1 with TRBJ1-1, with no clear D. The CDR3 is 13 amino acids. Germline-derived CDR1 and CDR2 are SGHRS and YFSETQ. Trimming removed 4 bases at V and 6 bases at J, with 13 bases between. The CDR3 is CASSSMAEAEAFF. The DNA for the CDR3 is TGCGCCAGCAGCAGTATGGCCGAAGCTGAAGCTTTCTTT.

In its sample, this clone was seen a few times. The chain is built from TRBV2 and TRBJ1-2, with 9 bases identical to TRBD1. CDR3 size: 13 residues. CDR1 is SNHLY and CDR2 is FYNNEI in the germline V gene. Losses at the gene ends were 5 bases for V and 4 bases for J; bases not matched to a gene: 2. The CDR3 is CASSPTGGYGYTF. CDR3 coding DNA: TGTGCCAGCAGTCCGACAGGGGGCTATGGCTACACCTTC. The full variable domain, rest sourced from reference TRBV2 and TRBJ1-2, is EPEVTQTPSHQVTQMGQEVILRCVPISNHLYFYWYRQILGQKVEFLVSFYNNEISEKSEIFDDQFSVERPDGSNFTLKIRSTKLEDSAMYFCASSPTGGYGYTFGSGTRLTVV.

J is TRBJ2-5 and V is TRBV12-5; 7 nucleotides line up with TRBD1. Trimming at V came to 4 bases and at J to 1 base, leaving 9 bases not matched to a gene. This CDR3 comprises 16 residues. Germline loops: CDR1 LGHNT, CDR2 FRNRAP. CDR3 loop: CASGWGKGGFQETQYF. DNA of the CDR3: TGTGCTAGTGGTTGGGGGAAAGGGGGCTTCCAAGAGACCCAGTACTTC.

The chain employs TRBV2 and TRBJ1-2; D perhaps matches TRBD1 (6 bases). The CDR3 is made up of 15 amino acids. The V and J ends lost 6 bases and 5 bases respectively, with 19 bases between them. Looked up from germline, CDR1 is SNHLY and CDR2 is FYNNEI. The CDR3 DNA sequence: TGTGCCAGCAGCTTAGGGGGGGTCCGGACTTATGGCTACACCTTC. Amino acid sequence: CASSLGGVRTYGYTF.

The chain joins TRBV6-1 to TRBJ2-1, with D maybe TRBD2 (5 bases). Germline V gene lookup returns CDR1 MNHNS and CDR2 SASEGT. V dropped 8 bases and J dropped 0 bases, with 11 bases sitting between them. This CDR3 spans 14 amino acids. In DNA, the CDR3 is TGTGCCAGCGGTCGGGGAAGCTCCTACAATGAGCAGTTCTTC. The encoded protein is CASGRGSSYNEQFF.

J is TRBJ1-5 and V is TRBV5-6; no reliable D call. The CDR3 length is 15 residues. CDR1 and CDR2 from the germline V gene are SGHDT and YYEEEE. Deletions cut 0 bases from V and 0 bases from J, with 7 bases between. The CDR3 bases are TGTGCCAGCAGCTTGGGGCCCTCTAGCAATCAGCCCCAGCATTTT. It translates to CASSLGPSSNQPQHF.

This clone was seen once. The rearrangement joins TRBV6-6 to TRBJ2-3; D is uncertain. The ends were cut back, 0 bases at V and 0 bases at J, with 4 bases in the middle. The CDR3 extends over 14 amino acids. Germline CDR1 reads MNHNY; CDR2 reads SVGAGI (reference sequence). CDR3 region: CASSYSASTDTQYF. In nucleotides, the CDR3 is TGTGCCAGCAGTTACTCGGCAAGCACAGATACGCAGTATTTT.

The chain combines TRBV5-5 with TRBJ1-4, with D unclear. Germline assignment: CDR1 SGHKS and CDR2 YYEKEE (reference sequence). V was pared by 4 bases and J by 5 bases, with 9 bases between. This CDR3 contains 13 residues. CDR3 DNA: TGTGCCAGCAGCCCCGACTGGAATGAAAAACTGTTTTTT. It translates to CASSPDWNEKLFF. The full variable domain, rest sourced from reference TRBV5-5 and TRBJ1-4, is DAGVTQSPTHLIKTRGQQVTLRCSPISGHKSVSWYQQVLGQGPQFIFQYYEKEERGRGNFPDRFSARQFPNYSSELNVNALLLGDSALYLCASSPDWNEKLFFGSGTQLSVL.

V usage is TRBV27 and J usage is TRBJ1-2; 11 positions match TRBD1. The length of the CDR3 is 16 residues. The germline V gene has CDR1 MNHEY and CDR2 SMNVEV (reference sequence). The V gene end was trimmed by 6 bases and the J gene end by 7 bases; junction bases not matched to a gene: 13. Here the CDR3 DNA reads TGTGCCAGCAGGACTGCCGGACAGGGGGCTTATGGTGGCTACACCTTC. Its translation: CASRTAGQGAYGGYTF.

The V gene is TRBV5-1, the J gene TRBJ1-1; D gene ambiguous. Germline CDR1 SGHRS, CDR2 YFSETQ. Trimming cost V 0 bases and J 3 bases, with 12 bases left between them. CDR3 length: 15 amino acids. This CDR3 is CASSLAPSRDTEAFF. DNA for the CDR3: TGCGCCAGCAGCTTGGCCCCGTCGAGGGACACTGAAGCTTTCTTT.

The chain employs TRBV11-2 and TRBJ1-5; TRBD1 is a possible D gene (6 bases). V lost 3 bases to trimming and J lost 4 bases, with 10 bases between them. This CDR3 spans 14 amino acids. Germline V lookup: CDR1 SGHAT, CDR2 FQNNGV. DNA of the CDR3: TGTGCCAGCAGCTTTGGACAGTCAAATCAGCCCCAGCATTTT. Translating it yields CASSFGQSNQPQHF.

This chain connects TRBV6-5 to TRBJ2-7, with 8 bases matching TRBD2. Germline-derived CDR1 and CDR2 are MNHEY and SVGAGI. After removal of 5 bases from V and 5 bases from J, the junction contained 11 bases not matched to a gene. This CDR3 comprises 15 residues. The CDR3 bases are TGTGCCAGCAGTGCTCCGGGACTAGGCATCAACGAGCAGTACTTC. It codes for CASSAPGLGINEQYF.

V is TRBV6-1 and J is TRBJ1-2, with D unresolved. This CDR3 has 13 residues. V was clipped by 6 bases and J by 3 bases, with 11 bases between them. Germline V gene lookup returns CDR1 MNHNS and CDR2 SASEGT. CDR3 amino acids: CASSFSSDYGYTF. The CDR3 DNA reads TGTGCCAGCAGCTTCTCGAGCGACTATGGCTACACCTTC.

The rearrangement links TRBV6-6 to TRBJ1-3, with 9 positions matching TRBD1. The V gene's germline CDR1 is MNHNY and CDR2 SVGAGI (reference sequence). V was clipped by 4 bases and J by 1 base; unmatched bases: 5. The CDR3 runs to 16 residues. DNA for the CDR3: TGTGCCAGCAGTTTTGGGACAGGGAGATCTGGAAACACCATATATTTT. It encodes CASSFGTGRSGNTIYF.

This clone appeared a few times. The V gene is TRBV6-5, the J gene TRBJ2-7; 9 nucleotides agree with TRBD1. The CDR3 covers 14 residues. With V trimmed by 5 bases and J by 5 bases, 7 bases remained unmatched. CDR1 and CDR2 from the germline V gene are MNHEY and SVGAGI. CDR3 in DNA: TGTGCCAGCAGTCGCCCGGGACAGGGCCACGAGCAGTACTTC. Translation gives CASSRPGQGHEQYF.

The V gene is TRBV1, the J gene TRBJ1-6; the table's D gene call, TRBD1, was not cross checked with the DNA. TRBV1 is a known pseudogene. This CDR3 comprises 19 residues. The DNA for the CDR3 is TGCACCAGCAGCCTTACCTTTCCGGGACAGGGGAAATATAATTCACCCCTCCACTTT. Translation gives CTSSLTFPGQGKYNSPLHF.

In the case of this clone: In the same sample, other DNA sequences code for this CDR3. The rearrangement uses TRBV2 and TRBJ1-6; no clear D. The V end was cut by 10 bases, the J end by 2 bases, with 9 bases between. Germline V lookup: CDR1 SNHLY, CDR2 FYNNEI. The CDR3 extends over 13 amino acids. This CDR3 reads CATGGTYNSPLHF. In DNA, the CDR3 is TGTGCCACCGGAGGGACCTATAATTCACCCCTCCACTTT.

This clone was detected only once. The genes are TRBV27 and TRBJ2-3; 7 bases are a match to TRBD2. CDR3 length: 15 amino acids. Germline V lookup: CDR1 MNHEY, CDR2 SMNVEV (reference sequence). V was pared by 5 bases and J by 3 bases, with 8 bases of the junction left unmatched. The CDR3 loop is CASSPRLRGTDTQYF. The CDR3 coding sequence is TGTGCCAGCAGTCCCCGATTGCGGGGGACAGATACGCAGTATTTT.

This sequence joins TRBV11-2 and TRBJ2-7; D remains unclear. Germline CDR1 SGHAT, CDR2 FQNNGV. V lost 0 bases and J 2 bases, leaving 5 bases between the germline ends. The CDR3 length is 13 residues. This CDR3 is CASSLDSPYEQYF. In DNA, the CDR3 is TGTGCCAGCAGCTTAGATTCTCCCTACGAGCAGTACTTC.

The CDR3 DNA sequence: TGTGCCTGGAGTAGTTGGACAGCTCAATATGGCTACACCTTC. This gives the protein CAWSSWTAQYGYTF. This sequence joins TRBV30 and TRBJ1-2, with D perhaps matching TRBD1 (6 bases). CDR3 length: 14 residues. The germline V and J ends were trimmed by 2 bases and 5 bases, with 15 bases remaining between them. Germline V gene sequence: CDR1 GTSNPN, CDR2 SVGIG (reference sequence).

The chain combines TRBV4-1 with TRBJ2-5; TRBD1 is a possible D gene (5 bases). From germline, CDR1 is MGHRA and CDR2 YSYEKL. The CDR3 is 17 residues long. Trimming removed 2 bases at V and 4 bases at J, with 20 bases between. CDR3 DNA sequence: TGCGCCAGCAGCCAACTCACAGGAAGGTCGGGTTCAGAGACCCAGTACTTC. Translated, it gives CASSQLTGRSGSETQYF.

This clone showed up just once. The chain couples TRBV19 to TRBJ2-2; 10 bases line up with TRBD2. This CDR3 comprises 15 residues. After removal of 7 bases from V and 3 bases from J, the junction contained 5 bases not matched to a gene. In germline, CDR1 is LNHDA, CDR2 SQIVND (reference sequence). The DNA for the CDR3 is TGTGCCAGTACCCCGGGACTAGCGTACACCGGGGAGCTGTTTTTT. Amino acids: CASTPGLAYTGELFF.